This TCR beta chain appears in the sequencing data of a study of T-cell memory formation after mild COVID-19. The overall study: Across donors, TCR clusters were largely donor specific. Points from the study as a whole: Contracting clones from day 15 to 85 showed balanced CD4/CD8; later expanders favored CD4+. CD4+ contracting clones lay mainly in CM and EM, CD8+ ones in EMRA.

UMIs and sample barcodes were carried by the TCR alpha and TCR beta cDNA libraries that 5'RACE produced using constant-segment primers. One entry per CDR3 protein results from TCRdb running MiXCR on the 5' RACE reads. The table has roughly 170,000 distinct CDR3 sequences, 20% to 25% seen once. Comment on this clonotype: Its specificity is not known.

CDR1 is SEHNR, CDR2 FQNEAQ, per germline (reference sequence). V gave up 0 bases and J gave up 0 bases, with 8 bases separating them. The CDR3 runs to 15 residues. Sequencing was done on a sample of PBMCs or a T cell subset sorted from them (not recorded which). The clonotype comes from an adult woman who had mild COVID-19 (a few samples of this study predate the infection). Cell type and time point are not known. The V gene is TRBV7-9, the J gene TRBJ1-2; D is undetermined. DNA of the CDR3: TGTGCCAGCAGCTTAGCGACCCCGGCTAACTATGGCTACACCTTC. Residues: CASSLATPANYGYTF.